This record concerns one T cell receptor (beta chain) sequence. The sample is drawn from a study of blood T cell repertoires in COVID-19. Repertoires were generated with immunoSEQ multiplex PCR, while TCRdb's copy carries only in-frame clones and drops some. Of over 40,000 clones listed, around four fifths are singletons. Looked up from germline, CDR1 is LGHDT and CDR2 is YNNKEL (reference sequence). The CDR3 totals 18 residues. Losses at the gene ends were 1 base for V and 0 bases for J; bases not matched to a gene: 6. The sequence was obtained from a human donor in a cohort sampled during active COVID-19. Sequencing was carried out using peripheral blood. The J gene is TRBJ2-6, the V gene TRBV3-1 (or the pseudogene TRBV3-2); 7 positions agree with TRBD1. As DNA, the CDR3 is TGTGCCAGCAGCCAAGGCGGACAGGAGAGCTCTGGGGCCAACGTCCTGACTTTC. Protein: CASSQGGQESSGANVLTF.